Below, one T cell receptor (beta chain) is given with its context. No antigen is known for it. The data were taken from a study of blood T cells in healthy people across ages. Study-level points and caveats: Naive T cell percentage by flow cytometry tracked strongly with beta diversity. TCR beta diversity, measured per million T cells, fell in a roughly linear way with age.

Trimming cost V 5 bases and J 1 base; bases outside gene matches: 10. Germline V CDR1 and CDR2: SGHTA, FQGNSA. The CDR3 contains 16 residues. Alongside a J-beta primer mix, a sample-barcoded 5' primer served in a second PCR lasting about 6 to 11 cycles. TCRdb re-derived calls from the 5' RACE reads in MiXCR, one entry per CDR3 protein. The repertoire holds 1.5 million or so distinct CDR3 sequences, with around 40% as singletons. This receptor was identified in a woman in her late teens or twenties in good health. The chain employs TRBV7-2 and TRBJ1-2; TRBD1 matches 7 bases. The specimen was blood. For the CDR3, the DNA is TGTGCCAGCAGCAAAAGCTCCAGGGGGTATAACTATGGCTACACCTTC. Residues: CASSKSSRGYNYGYTF.